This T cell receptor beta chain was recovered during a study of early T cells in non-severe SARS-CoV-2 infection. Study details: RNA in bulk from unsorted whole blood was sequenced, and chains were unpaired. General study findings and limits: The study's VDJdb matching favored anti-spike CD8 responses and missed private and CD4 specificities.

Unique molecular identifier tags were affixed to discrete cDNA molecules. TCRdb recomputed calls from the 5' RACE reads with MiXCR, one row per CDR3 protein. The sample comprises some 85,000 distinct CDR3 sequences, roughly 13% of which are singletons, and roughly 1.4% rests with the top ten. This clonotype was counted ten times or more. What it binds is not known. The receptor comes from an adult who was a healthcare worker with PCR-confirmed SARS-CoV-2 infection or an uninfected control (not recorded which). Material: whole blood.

The CDR3 loop reads CASSINSRANYGYTF. The CDR3 DNA follows: TGTGCCAGTAGTATCAACAGCCGAGCTAACTATGGCTACACCTTC. The chain has TRBV19 and TRBJ1-2; D ambiguous. Trimming left V 3 bases short and J 0 bases short, with 11 bases between. Looked up from germline, CDR1 is LNHDA and CDR2 is SQIVND (reference sequence). The CDR3 loop spans 15 amino acids.